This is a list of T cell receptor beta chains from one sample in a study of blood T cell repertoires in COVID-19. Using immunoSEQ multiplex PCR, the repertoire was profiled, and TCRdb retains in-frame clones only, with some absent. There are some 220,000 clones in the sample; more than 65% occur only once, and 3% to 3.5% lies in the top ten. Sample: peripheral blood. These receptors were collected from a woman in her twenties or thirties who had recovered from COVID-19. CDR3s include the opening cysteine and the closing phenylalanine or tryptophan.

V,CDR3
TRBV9,CASSDPRTSAEETQYF
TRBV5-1,CASNSQGAPDTEAFF
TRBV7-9,CASSHTGLAGVSPYEQYF
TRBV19,CASRPQGYSNQPQHF
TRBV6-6,CATRDKSYEQYF
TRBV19,CASTSLGQGNQPQHF
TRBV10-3,CAVRTGEGQPQHF
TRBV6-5,CASTVQGAHNEQFF
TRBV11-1,CASSRDRGQGGELFF
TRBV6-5,CASGSYDEQFF
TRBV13,CASSLAGAYEQYF